The entry that follows covers one TCR beta chain sequence. The data belong to a study of control samples from healthy donors and cancer patients. Sequencing was performed with immunoSEQ multiplex PCR; in TCRdb, only in-frame clones are kept and a portion is missing. The sample lists 98,000 or so clones; about four fifths were seen once. CDR1 and CDR2 (germline): SGHAT, FQNNGV. This CDR3 is built from 15 residues. V gave up 1 base and J gave up 1 base, with 10 bases separating them. The clonotype was recovered from a man in his sixties in good health. This rearrangement joins TRBV11-2 to TRBJ2-5, with D possibly called TRBD1 or TRBD2 (5 bases each). Sequencing used blood. Here the CDR3 reads CASSLVLGAQETQYF. The CDR3 nucleotides read TGTGCCAGCAGCTTAGTACTAGGGGCCCAAGAGACCCAGTACTTC.